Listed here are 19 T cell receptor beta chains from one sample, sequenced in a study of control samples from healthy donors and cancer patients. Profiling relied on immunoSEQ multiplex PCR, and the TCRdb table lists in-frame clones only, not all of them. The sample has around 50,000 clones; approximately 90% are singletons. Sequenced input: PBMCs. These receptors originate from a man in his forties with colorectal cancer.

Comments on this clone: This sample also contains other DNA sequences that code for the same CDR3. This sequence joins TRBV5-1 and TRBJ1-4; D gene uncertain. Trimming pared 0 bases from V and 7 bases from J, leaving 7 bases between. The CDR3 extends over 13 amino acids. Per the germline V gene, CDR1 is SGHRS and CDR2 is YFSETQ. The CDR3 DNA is TGCGCCAGCAGCTTGGGAGGCGTTGAAAAACTGTTTTTT. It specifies CASSLGGVEKLFF.

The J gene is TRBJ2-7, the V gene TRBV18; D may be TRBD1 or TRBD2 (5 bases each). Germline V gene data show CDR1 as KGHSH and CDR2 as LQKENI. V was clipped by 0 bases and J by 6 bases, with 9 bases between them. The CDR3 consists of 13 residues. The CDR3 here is CASSPPAGTEQYF. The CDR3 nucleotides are TGTGCCAGCTCACCACCAGCAGGGACCGAGCAGTACTTC.

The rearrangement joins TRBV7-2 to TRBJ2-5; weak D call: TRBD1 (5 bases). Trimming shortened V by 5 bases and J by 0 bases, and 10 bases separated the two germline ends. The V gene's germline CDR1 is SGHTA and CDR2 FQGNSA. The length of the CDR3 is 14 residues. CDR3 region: CASSTNRYQETQYF. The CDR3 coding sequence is TGTGCCAGCAGCACTAACAGGTACCAAGAGACCCAGTACTTC.

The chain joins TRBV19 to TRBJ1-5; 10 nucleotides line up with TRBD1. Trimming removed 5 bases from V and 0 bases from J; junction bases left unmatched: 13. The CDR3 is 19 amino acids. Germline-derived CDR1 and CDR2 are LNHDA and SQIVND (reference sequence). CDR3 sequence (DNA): TGTGCCAGTAGTTCCCGTCTCGGGACAGGGGTCTATAGCAATCAGCCCCAGCATTTT. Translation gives CASSSRLGTGVYSNQPQHF.

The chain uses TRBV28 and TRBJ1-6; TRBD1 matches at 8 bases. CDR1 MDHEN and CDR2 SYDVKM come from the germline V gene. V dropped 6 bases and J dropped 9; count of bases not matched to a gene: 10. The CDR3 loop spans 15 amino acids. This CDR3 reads CASRGSTGVSSPLHF. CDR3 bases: TGTGCCAGCAGGGGATCGACAGGGGTTAGTTCACCCCTCCACTTT.

The CDR3, as DNA: TGTGCCAGCAGCCAGGGACAGGGAATAAACATTCAGTACTTC. This translates into CASSQGQGINIQYF. The chain couples TRBV5-5 to TRBJ2-4; 9 positions match TRBD1. This CDR3 comprises 14 residues. The germline V gene has CDR1 SGHKS and CDR2 YYEKEE (reference sequence). V lost 4 bases, J lost 6 bases, and 5 bases stayed unmatched.

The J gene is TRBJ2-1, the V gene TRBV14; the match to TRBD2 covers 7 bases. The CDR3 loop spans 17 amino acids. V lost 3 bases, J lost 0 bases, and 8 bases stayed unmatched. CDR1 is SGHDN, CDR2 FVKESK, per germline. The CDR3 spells CASSQHTSADSYNEQFF. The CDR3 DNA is TGTGCCAGCAGCCAGCATACTAGCGCTGACTCCTACAATGAGCAGTTCTTC.

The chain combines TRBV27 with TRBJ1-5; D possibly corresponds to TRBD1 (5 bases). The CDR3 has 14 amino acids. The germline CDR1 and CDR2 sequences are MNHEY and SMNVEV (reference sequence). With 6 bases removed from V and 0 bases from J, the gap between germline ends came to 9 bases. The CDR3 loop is CASSGGNSNQPQHF. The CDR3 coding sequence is TGTGCCAGCAGCGGGGGAAATAGCAATCAGCCCCAGCATTTT.

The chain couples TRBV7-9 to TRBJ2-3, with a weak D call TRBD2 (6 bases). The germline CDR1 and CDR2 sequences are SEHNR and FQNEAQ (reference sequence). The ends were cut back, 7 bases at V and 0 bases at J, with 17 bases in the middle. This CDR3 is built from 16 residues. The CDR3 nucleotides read TGTGCCAGCATCCGAGCGGGCAGGGTGAGCACAGATACGCAGTATTTT. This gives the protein CASIRAGRVSTDTQYF. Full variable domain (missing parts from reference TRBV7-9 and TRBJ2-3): DTGVSQNPRHKITKRGQNVTFRCDPISEHNRLYWYRQTLGQGPEFLTYFQNEAQLEKSRLLSDRFSAERPKGSFSTLEIQRTEQGDSAMYLCASIRAGRVSTDTQYFGPGTRLTVL.

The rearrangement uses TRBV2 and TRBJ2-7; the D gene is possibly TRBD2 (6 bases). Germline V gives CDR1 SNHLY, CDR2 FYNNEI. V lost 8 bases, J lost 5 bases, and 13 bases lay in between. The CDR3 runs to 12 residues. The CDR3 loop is CASGGDGHEQYF. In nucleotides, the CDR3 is TGTGCCAGCGGAGGGGATGGCCACGAGCAGTACTTC. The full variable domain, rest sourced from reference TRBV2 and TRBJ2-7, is EPEVTQTPSHQVTQMGQEVILRCVPISNHLYFYWYRQILGQKVEFLVSFYNNEISEKSEIFDDQFSVERPDGSNFTLKIRSTKLEDSAMYFCASGGDGHEQYFGPGTRLTVT.

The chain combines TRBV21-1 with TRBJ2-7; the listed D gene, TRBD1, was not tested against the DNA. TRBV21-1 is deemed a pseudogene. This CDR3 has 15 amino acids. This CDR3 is CASSKQGQVTYEQYF. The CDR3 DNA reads TGTGCCAGCAGCAAACAGGGGCAAGTAACCTACGAGCAGTACTTC.

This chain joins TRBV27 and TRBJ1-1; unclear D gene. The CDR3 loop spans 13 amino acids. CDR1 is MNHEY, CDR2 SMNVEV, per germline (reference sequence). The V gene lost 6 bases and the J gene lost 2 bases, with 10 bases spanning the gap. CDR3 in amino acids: CASRITFNTEAFF. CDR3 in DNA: TGTGCCAGCAGAATAACCTTTAACACTGAAGCTTTCTTT.

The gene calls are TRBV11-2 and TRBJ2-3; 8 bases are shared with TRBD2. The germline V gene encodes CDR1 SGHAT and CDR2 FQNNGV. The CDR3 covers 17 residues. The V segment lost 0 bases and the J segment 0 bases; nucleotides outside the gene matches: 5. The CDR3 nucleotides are TGTGCCAGCAGCTTAGAAGCGGGAGTAGTTAGCACAGATACGCAGTATTTT. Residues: CASSLEAGVVSTDTQYF. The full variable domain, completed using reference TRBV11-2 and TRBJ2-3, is EAGVAQSPRYKIIEKRQSVAFWCNPISGHATLYWYQQILGQGPKLLIQFQNNGVVDDSQLPKDRFSAERLKGVDSTLKIQPAKLEDSAVYLCASSLEAGVVSTDTQYFGPGTRLTVL.

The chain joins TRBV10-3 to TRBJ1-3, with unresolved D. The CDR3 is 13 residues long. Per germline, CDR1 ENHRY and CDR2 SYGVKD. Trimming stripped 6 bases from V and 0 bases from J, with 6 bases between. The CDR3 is CAIREASGNTIYF. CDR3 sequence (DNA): TGTGCCATCAGGGAGGCCTCTGGAAACACCATATATTTT.

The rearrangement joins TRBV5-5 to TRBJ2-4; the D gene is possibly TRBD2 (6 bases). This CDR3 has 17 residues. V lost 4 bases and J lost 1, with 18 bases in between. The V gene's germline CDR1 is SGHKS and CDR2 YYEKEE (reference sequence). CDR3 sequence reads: CASSQPGLRAAKNIQYF. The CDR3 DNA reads TGTGCCAGCAGCCAGCCGGGACTCAGGGCGGCCAAAAACATTCAGTACTTC.

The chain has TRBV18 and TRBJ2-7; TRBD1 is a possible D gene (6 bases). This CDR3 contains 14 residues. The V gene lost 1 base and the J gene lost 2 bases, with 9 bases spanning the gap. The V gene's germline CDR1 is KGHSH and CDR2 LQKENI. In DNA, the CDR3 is TGTGCCAGCTCACCACAGGGACACACCTACGAGCAGTACTTC. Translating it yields CASSPQGHTYEQYF.

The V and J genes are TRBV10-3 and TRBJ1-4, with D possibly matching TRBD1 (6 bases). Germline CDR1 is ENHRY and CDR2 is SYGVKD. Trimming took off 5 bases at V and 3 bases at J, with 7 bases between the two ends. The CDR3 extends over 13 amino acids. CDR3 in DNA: TGTGCCATCAGTTGGACAGCTAATGAAAAACTGTTTTTT. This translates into CAISWTANEKLFF.

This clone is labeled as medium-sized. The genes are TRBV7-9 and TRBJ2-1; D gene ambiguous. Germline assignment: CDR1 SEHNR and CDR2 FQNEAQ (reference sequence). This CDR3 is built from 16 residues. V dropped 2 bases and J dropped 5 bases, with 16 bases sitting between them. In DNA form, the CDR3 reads TGTGCCAGCAGCTTAATCGGAGTATCATCCCACAATGAGCAGTTCTTC. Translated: CASSLIGVSSHNEQFF.

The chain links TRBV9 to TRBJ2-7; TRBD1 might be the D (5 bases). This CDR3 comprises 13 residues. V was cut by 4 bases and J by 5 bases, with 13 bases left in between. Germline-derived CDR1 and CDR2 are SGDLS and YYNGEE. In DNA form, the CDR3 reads TGTGCCAGCAGCTCTATGGCAGGGAACGAGCAGTACTTC. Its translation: CASSSMAGNEQYF.